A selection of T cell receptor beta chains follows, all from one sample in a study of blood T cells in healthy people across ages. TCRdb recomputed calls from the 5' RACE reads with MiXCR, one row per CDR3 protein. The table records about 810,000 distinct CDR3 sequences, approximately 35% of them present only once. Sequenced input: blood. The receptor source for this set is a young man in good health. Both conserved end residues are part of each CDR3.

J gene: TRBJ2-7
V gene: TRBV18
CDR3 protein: CASSTGGSYEQYF

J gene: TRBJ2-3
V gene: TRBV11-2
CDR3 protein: CASSPGLDGDTQYF

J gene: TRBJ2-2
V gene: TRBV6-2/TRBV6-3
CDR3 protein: CASSPERGTNTGELFF

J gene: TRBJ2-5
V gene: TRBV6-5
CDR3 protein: CASSDSSGGGEQYF

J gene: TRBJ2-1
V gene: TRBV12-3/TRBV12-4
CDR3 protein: CASSLSLAGYEQFF

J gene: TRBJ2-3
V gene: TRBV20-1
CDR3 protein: CSATPPLAAEADTQYF

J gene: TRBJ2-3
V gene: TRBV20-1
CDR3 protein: CSTKRLAGPTDTQYF

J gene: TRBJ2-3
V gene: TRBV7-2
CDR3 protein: CASSLAQDLRMTDTQYF

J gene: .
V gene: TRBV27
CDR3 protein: CASRQTGTGGSEQYF

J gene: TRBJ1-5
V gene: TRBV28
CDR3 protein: CASSVTGGGQPQHF

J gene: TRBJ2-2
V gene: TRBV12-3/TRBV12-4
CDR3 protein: CASSPQTGAGELFF

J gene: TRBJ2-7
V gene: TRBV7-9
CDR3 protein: CASSLFFWDRAYNEQYF

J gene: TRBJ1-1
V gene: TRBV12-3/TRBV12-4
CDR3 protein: CASSPRQGVMHTEAFF

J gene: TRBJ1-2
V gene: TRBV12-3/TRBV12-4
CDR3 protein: CASSLGQGTLLLRYGYTF

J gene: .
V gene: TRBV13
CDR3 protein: CASSLGGVHNEQYF

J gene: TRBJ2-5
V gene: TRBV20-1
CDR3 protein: CSARVIGARPETQYF